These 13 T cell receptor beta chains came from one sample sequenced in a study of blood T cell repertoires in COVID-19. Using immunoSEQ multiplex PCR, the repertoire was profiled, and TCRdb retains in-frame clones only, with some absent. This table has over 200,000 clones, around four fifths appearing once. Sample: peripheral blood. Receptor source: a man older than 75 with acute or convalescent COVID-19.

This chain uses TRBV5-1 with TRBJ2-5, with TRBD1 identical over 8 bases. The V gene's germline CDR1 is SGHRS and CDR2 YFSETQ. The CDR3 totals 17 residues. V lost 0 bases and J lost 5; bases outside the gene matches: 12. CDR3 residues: CASSLASGTGGGETQYF. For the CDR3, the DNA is TGCGCCAGCAGCTTGGCCTCCGGGACAGGAGGGGGTGAGACCCAGTACTTC.

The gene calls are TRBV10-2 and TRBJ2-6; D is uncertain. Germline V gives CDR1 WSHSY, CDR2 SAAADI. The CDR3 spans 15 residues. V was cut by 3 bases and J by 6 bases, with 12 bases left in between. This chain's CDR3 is CASSDPEPMANVLTF. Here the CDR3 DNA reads TGCGCCAGCAGTGATCCGGAGCCTATGGCCAACGTCCTGACTTTC.

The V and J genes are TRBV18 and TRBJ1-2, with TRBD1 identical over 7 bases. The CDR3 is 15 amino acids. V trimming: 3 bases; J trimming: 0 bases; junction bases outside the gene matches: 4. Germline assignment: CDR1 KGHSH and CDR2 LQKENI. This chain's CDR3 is CASSPGQPANYGYTF. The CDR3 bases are TGTGCCAGCTCACCGGGACAGCCAGCTAACTATGGCTACACCTTC.

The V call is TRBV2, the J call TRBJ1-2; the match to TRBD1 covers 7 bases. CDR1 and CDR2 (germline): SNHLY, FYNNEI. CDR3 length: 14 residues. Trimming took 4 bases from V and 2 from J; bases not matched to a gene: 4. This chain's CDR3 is CASSVRQGNYGYTF. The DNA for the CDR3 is TGTGCCAGCAGTGTGAGACAGGGAAACTATGGCTACACCTTC.

CDR3 DNA sequence: TGTGCCAGCAGTCGAGTAAGACGGGACAGGGGGCAAGAGACCCAGTACTTC. It yields the protein CASSRVRRDRGQETQYF. The chain couples TRBV2 to TRBJ2-5, with TRBD1 matching over 11 bases. The CDR3 contains 17 residues. Germline lookup yields CDR1 SNHLY and CDR2 FYNNEI. Losses at the gene ends were 5 bases for V and 2 bases for J; bases not matched to a gene: 10.

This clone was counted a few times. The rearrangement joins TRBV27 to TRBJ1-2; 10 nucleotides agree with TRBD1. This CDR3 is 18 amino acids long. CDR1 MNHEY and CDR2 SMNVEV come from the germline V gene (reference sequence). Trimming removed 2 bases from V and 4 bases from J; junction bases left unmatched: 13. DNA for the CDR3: TGTGCCAGCAGTTTACGGCCCCCTCACGGGACAGGGGTCTATGGCTACACCTTC. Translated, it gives CASSLRPPHGTGVYGYTF.

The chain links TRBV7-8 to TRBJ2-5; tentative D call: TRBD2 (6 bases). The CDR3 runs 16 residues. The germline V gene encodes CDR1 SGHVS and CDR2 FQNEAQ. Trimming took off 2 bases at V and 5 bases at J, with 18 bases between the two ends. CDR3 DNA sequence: TGTGCCAGCAGCTTAAGGATGACGGGAGCGACGGAGACCCAGTACTTC. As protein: CASSLRMTGATETQYF.

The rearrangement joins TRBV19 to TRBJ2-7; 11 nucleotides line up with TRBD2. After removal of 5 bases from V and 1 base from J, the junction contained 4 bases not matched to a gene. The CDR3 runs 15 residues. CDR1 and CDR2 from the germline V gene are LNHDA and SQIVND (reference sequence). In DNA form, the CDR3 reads TGTGCCAGTAGTCCGACTAGCGGGACATCCTACGAGCAGTACTTC. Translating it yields CASSPTSGTSYEQYF.

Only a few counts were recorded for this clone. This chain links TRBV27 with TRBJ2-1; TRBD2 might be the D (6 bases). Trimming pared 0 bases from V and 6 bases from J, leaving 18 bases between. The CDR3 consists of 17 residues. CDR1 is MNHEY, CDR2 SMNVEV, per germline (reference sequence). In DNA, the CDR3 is TGTGCCAGCAGTTTATCTCCCCGGAGGGGCGGCTCCAATGAGCAGTTCTTC. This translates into CASSLSPRRGGSNEQFF.

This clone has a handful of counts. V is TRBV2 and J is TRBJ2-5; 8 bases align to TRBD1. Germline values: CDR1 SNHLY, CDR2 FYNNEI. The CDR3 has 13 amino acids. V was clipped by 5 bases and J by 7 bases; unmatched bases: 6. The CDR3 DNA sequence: TGTGCCAGCAGTAACAGGGGGGTGGGGACCCAGTACTTC. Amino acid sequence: CASSNRGVGTQYF.

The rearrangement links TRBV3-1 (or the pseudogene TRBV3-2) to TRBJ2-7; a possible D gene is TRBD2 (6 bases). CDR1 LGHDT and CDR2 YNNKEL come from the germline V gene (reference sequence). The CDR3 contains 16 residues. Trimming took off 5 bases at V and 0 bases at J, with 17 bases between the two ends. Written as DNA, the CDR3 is TGTGCCAGCAGCGATGGAGCGAAGGGACTCTCCTACGAGCAGTACTTC. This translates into CASSDGAKGLSYEQYF.

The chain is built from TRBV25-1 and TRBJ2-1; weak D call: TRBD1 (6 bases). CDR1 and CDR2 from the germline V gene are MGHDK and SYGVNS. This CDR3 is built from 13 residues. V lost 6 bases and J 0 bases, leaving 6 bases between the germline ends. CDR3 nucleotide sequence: TGTGCCAGCAGACAGGGCTCCTACAATGAGCAGTTCTTC. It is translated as CASRQGSYNEQFF.

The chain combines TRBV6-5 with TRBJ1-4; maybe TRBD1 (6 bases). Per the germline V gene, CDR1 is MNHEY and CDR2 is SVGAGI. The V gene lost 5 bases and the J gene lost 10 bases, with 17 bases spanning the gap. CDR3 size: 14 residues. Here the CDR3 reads CASSTGGRVGKLFF. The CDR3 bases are TGTGCCAGCAGTACGGGGGGGCGCGTGGGAAAACTGTTTTTT.